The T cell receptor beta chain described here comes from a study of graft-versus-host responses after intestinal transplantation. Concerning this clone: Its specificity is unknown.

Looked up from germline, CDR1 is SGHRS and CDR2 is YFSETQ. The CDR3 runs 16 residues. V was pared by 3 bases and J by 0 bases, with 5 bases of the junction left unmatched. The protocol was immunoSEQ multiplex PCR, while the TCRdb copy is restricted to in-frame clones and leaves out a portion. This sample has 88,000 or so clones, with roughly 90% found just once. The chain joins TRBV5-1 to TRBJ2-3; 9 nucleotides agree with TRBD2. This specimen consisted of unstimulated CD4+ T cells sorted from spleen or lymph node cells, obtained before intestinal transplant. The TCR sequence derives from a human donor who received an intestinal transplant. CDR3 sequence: CASSSLTSGSTDTQYF. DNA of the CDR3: TGCGCCAGCAGCTCCTTGACTAGCGGAAGCACAGATACGCAGTATTTT.